These 15 T cell receptor beta chains originate from one sample sequenced in a study of T cell responses to AZD1222 COVID-19 vaccine. Profiling relied on immunoSEQ multiplex PCR, and the TCRdb table lists in-frame clones only, not all of them. The table records around 140,000 clones, 90% to 95% of them present only once. Material: peripheral blood, obtained 28 days after the second AZD1222 dose. These receptors were collected from an adult who received the AZD1222 COVID-19 vaccine.

Concerning this clone: This specimen includes other DNA sequences encoding the same CDR3. The chain has TRBV6-2 or TRBV6-3 and TRBJ1-4; D not certain. V lost 2 bases, J lost 8 bases, and 6 bases lay in between. The CDR3 totals 12 residues. Per the germline V gene, CDR1 is MNHEY and CDR2 is SVGEGT. The CDR3 is CASSYGAEKLFF. The CDR3, as DNA: TGTGCCAGCAGTTACGGCGCGGAAAAACTGTTTTTT.

The J gene is TRBJ1-4, the V gene TRBV7-9; no clear D gene. The germline V gene encodes CDR1 SEHNR and CDR2 FQNEAQ (reference sequence). Trimming shortened V by 4 bases and J by 2 bases, and 14 bases separated the two germline ends. This CDR3 comprises 16 residues. The CDR3 reads CASSSPAADTNEKLFF. The CDR3 nucleotides are TGTGCCAGCAGCTCCCCAGCTGCGGATACTAATGAAAAACTGTTTTTT.

This chain links TRBV5-4 with TRBJ2-2; D is undetermined. Trimming took 1 base from V and 0 from J, leaving 10 bases between them. Germline CDR1 SGHNT, CDR2 YYREEE (reference sequence). This CDR3 region has 16 residues. This chain's CDR3 is CASSLFRFTNTGELFF. The DNA of the CDR3 is TGTGCCAGCAGCTTGTTTCGGTTTACGAACACCGGGGAGCTGTTTTTT.

This chain uses TRBV7-2 with TRBJ2-7, with a possible D match to TRBD1 (6 bases). CDR1 and CDR2 (germline): SGHTA, FQGNSA. CDR3 length equals 12 residues. Trimming shortened V by 3 bases and J by 7 bases, and 10 bases separated the two germline ends. The DNA of the CDR3 is TGTGCCAGCAGCTTTCAGGGGAAAGAGCAGTACTTC. Protein sequence: CASSFQGKEQYF.

About this clone: The junction differs from germline at one of its ends, possibly a read error. V gene TRBV6-5 combines with J gene TRBJ1-5; 8 positions agree with TRBD1. Germline V CDR1 and CDR2: MNHEY, SVGAGI. This CDR3 contains 15 residues. The CDR3 region has the DNA TGTGCCAGCAGCCCGGGAGACAGGGGAAATCTGCCCCAGCATTTT. Translated, it gives CASSPGDRGNLPQHF.

The genes are TRBV18 and TRBJ1-1; tentatively, D is TRBD1 (5 bases). Trimming took 4 bases from V and 1 from J, leaving 7 bases between them. The CDR3 covers 13 residues. Germline V gives CDR1 KGHSH, CDR2 LQKENI. As DNA, the CDR3 is TGTGCCAGCTCACTACAGGAGAACACTGAAGCTTTCTTT. This codes for CASSLQENTEAFF.

The J gene is TRBJ1-2, the V gene TRBV28, with a weak D call TRBD1 (5 bases). The germline CDR1 and CDR2 sequences are MDHEN and SYDVKM. This CDR3 region has 17 residues. V was cut by 4 bases and J by 2 bases, with 20 bases left in between. Here the CDR3 DNA reads TGTGCCAGCAGTTCCCGGTTTGGGCAGGGCCCCAACTATGGCTACACCTTC. This gives the protein CASSSRFGQGPNYGYTF.

The rearrangement links TRBV28 to TRBJ1-4; TRBD1 might be the D (5 bases). The germline CDR1 and CDR2 sequences are MDHEN and SYDVKM. Trimming took off 5 bases at V and 8 bases at J, with 15 bases between the two ends. CDR3 length: 14 residues. The CDR3 sequence: CASSPGPSSEKLFF. CDR3 in DNA: TGTGCCAGCAGTCCGGGGCCGAGTTCGGAAAAACTGTTTTTT.

V is TRBV28 and J is TRBJ2-1; D gene ambiguous. There are 14 residues in the CDR3. Germline-derived CDR1 and CDR2 are MDHEN and SYDVKM. V gave up 6 bases and J gave up 6 bases, with 15 bases separating them. This CDR3 reads CASSLKRLGNEQFF. CDR3 sequence (DNA): TGTGCCAGCAGCCTCAAACGGCTCGGCAATGAGCAGTTCTTC.

The V gene is TRBV7-2, the J gene TRBJ1-1; 7 bases match TRBD1. The CDR3 consists of 17 residues. The ends lost 1 base at V and 0 bases at J; junction bases unmatched: 8. The germline CDR1 and CDR2 sequences are SGHTA and FQGNSA. CDR3 sequence (DNA): TGTGCCAGCAGCTTAGTGGCAGGGGGGATGGTGAACACTGAAGCTTTCTTT. It codes for CASSLVAGGMVNTEAFF.

The chain joins TRBV15 to TRBJ1-3, with TRBD1 identical over 7 bases. V shed 3 bases, J shed 1 base, and the junction held 9 bases outside the gene matches. CDR1 is LNHNV, CDR2 YYDKDF, per germline (reference sequence). CDR3 length equals 17 residues. The chain's CDR3 is CATSSDRTGVSGNTIYF. In DNA form, the CDR3 reads TGTGCCACCAGCAGCGACCGAACAGGGGTATCTGGAAACACCATATATTTT.

The chain couples TRBV7-2 to TRBJ2-7; 10 bases map to TRBD2. Per germline, CDR1 SGHTA and CDR2 FQGNSA. Germline trimming cut 1 base from V and 4 bases from J; bases unmatched to any gene: 7. CDR3 length: 16 amino acids. This CDR3 reads CASSLEGSGRVYEQYF. The CDR3 DNA reads TGTGCCAGCAGCTTAGAAGGGAGCGGGAGGGTTTACGAGCAGTACTTC.

The rearrangement links TRBV28 to TRBJ1-1; 8 nucleotides line up with TRBD1. CDR3 length: 14 amino acids. Germline V gives CDR1 MDHEN, CDR2 SYDVKM. V dropped 7 bases and J dropped 2; count of bases not matched to a gene: 6. CDR3 loop: CASNRQGRNTEAFF. CDR3 coding DNA: TGTGCCAGCAATCGACAGGGGCGAAACACTGAAGCTTTCTTT.

The V and J genes are TRBV5-1 and TRBJ1-1; 7 nucleotides align to TRBD1. The V gene end was trimmed by 0 bases and the J gene end by 0 bases; junction bases not matched to a gene: 11. Germline-derived CDR1 and CDR2 are SGHRS and YFSETQ. CDR3 size: 18 residues. The DNA of the CDR3 is TGCGCCAGCAGCTTGGATAAGGGGGCGGTAAGAATGAACACTGAAGCTTTCTTT. Translation gives CASSLDKGAVRMNTEAFF.

This clone came up a few times. The chain recombines TRBV3-1 (or the pseudogene TRBV3-2) with TRBJ2-2, with 14 bases aligning to TRBD2. This CDR3 is 16 amino acids long. Germline values: CDR1 LGHDT, CDR2 YNNKEL (reference sequence). With 4 bases clipped from V and 12 bases from J, the junction kept 10 bases outside the gene matches. Here the CDR3 DNA reads TGTGCCAGCAGCCCCAGTATGGGACTAGCGGGAGTAAAGCTGTTTTTT. This sequence encodes CASSPSMGLAGVKLFF.